This is a list of T cell receptor beta chains from one sample in a study of Graves' ophthalmopathy and Graves' hyperthyroidism. Each CDR3 protein gets one entry after TCRdb re-called the multiplex PCR reads with MiXCR. Of around 1,000,000 distinct CDR3 sequences detected, about 40% appear once; the ten largest clones hold approximately 12%. Input material: peripheral blood or thyroid tissue (not recorded which). These receptors came from an adult man with Graves' hyperthyroidism. Each CDR3 is given with its conserved first and last residue. Fields, in order: CDR3 length, V gene, clone size, D gene, J gene, CDR3 protein, CDR3 DNA. A D gene is named only where the DNA matches it firmly. A clone size is listed for some rows: how often the clone was seen (once, few, many), or a class if it is expanded.

>15|TRBV7-3|many|TRBD1|TRBJ2-2
CASSSVGQGAGELFF
TGTGCCAGCAGCTCGGTCGGACAGGGAGCCGGGGAGCTGTTTTTT
>15|TRBV6-1|few|.|TRBJ2-7
CASSTRPGTPYEQYF
TGTGCCAGCAGCACTAGACCCGGGACCCCCTACGAGCAGTACTTC
>16|TRBV20-1|.|.|TRBJ2-7
CSARDLRSHSPYEQYF
TGCAGTGCTAGAGATCTAAGATCGCACAGCCCCTACGAGCAGTACTTC
>18|TRBV7-2|.|TRBD1|TRBJ1-2
CASSLGPRTGGGNYGYTF
TGTGCCAGCAGCTTAGGGCCCCGGACAGGGGGCGGAAACTATGGCTACACCTTC
>16|TRBV15|.|.|TRBJ2-6
CATSRPSPSGANVLTF
TGTGCCACCAGCAGACCCTCCCCCTCTGGGGCCAACGTCCTGACTTTC
>14|TRBV6-5|.|TRBD2|TRBJ2-5
CASSHGTSGTEQYF
TGTGCCAGCAGCCACGGGACTAGCGGGACGGAACAGTACTTC
>17|TRBV2|.|TRBD1|TRBJ1-6
CASSLDRPRIYNSPLHF
TGTGCCAGCAGTTTGGACAGGCCCCGGATATATAATTCACCCCTCCACTTT
>16|TRBV14|many|TRBD2|TRBJ2-7
CASSRPGTSGRYEQYF
TGTGCCAGCAGCCGGCCCGGGACTAGCGGGAGATACGAGCAGTACTTC
>12|TRBV28|.|.|TRBJ1-2
CASGQTGGGYTF
TGTGCCAGCGGACAGACAGGAGGAGGCTACACCTTC
>13|TRBV7-8|many|.|TRBJ1-4
CASRSGTNEKLFF
TGTGCCAGCAGATCCGGGACTAATGAAAAACTGTTTTTT
>14|TRBV10-1|many|.|TRBJ2-7
CASSDGDSSYEQYF
TGCGCCAGCAGTGATGGAGATAGCTCCTACGAGCAGTACTTC
>14|TRBV2|few|.|TRBJ2-7
CASSGIVVSYEQYF
TGTGCCAGCAGCGGGATTGTAGTGTCTTACGAGCAGTACTTC
>13|TRBV10-3|.|.|TRBJ2-5
CASREGEAETQYF
TGTGCCAGCAGAGAGGGGGAGGCGGAGACCCAGTACTTC
>15|TRBV2|many|TRBD1|TRBJ1-2
CASPNHRGTNYGYTF
TGTGCCAGCCCAAACCACAGGGGCACGAACTATGGCTACACCTTC
>16|TRBV7-2|few|.|TRBJ1-2
CASSSGSSDERYGYTF
TGTGCCAGCAGCTCAGGGTCGTCGGACGAGAGATATGGCTACACCTTC
>16|TRBV15|many|.|TRBJ2-7
CATSRARGVVTYEQYF
TGTGCCACCAGCAGAGCGAGGGGGGTTGTCACCTACGAGCAGTACTTC
>13|TRBV9|.|.|TRBJ1-2
CASSQGTSYGYTF
TGTGCCAGCAGCCAAGGAACAAGTTATGGCTACACCTTC
>15|TRBV7-9|many|.|TRBJ2-5
CASSLDRRGAETQYF
TGTGCCAGCAGCTTAGATAGGAGGGGCGCGGAGACCCAGTACTTC
>14|TRBV19|once|.|TRBJ2-7
CASREDSSTYERYF
TGTGCCTCAAGAGAGGATTCTAGCACCTACGAGCGGTACTTC
>17|TRBV3-1|.|TRBD1|TRBJ1-3
CASSQYYRGTGGNTIYF
TGTGCCAGCAGCCAATACTACCGAGGGACAGGTGGAAACACCATATATTTT
>16|TRBV7-2|many|.|TRBJ2-2
CASSLVAGSYTGELFF
TGTGCCAGCAGCTTAGTTGCTGGGTCGTACACCGGGGAGCTGTTTTTT
>17|TRBV4-3|.|TRBD2|TRBJ2-7
CASSQEVTGGLTGEQYF
TGCGCCAGCAGCCAAGAAGTAACCGGGGGACTAACTGGGGAGCAGTACTTC
>11|TRBV19|many|.|TRBJ1-1
CASFLGTEAFF
TGTGCCAGTTTTCTAGGGACTGAAGCTTTCTTT
>14|TRBV10-1|many|.|TRBJ2-7
CASQSRAPPYEQYF
TGCGCCAGCCAGTCCCGGGCTCCTCCCTACGAGCAGTACTTC
>14|TRBV29-1|once|.|TRBJ2-5
CSVTTGTLQETQYF
TGCAGCGTCACAACCGGGACACTCCAAGAGACCCAGTACTTC
>16|TRBV4-3|.|.|TRBJ1-5
CASSPGEGIRDQPQHF
TGCGCCAGCAGCCCCGGTGAGGGTATTCGTGATCAGCCCCAGCATTTT
>15|TRBV20-1|few|TRBD2|TRBJ2-7
CSAGGTSGSWGEQYF
TGCAGTGCTGGAGGGACTAGCGGGAGCTGGGGGGAGCAGTACTTC
>14|TRBV19|many|TRBD1|TRBJ1-5
CASSMDRGNQPQHF
TGTGCCAGTAGTATGGACAGGGGTAATCAGCCCCAGCATTTT
>14|TRBV5-1|few|.|TRBJ1-5
CASSQEVVLQPQHF
TGCGCCAGCAGCCAAGAAGTCGTTCTCCAGCCCCAGCATTTT
>9|TRBV4-1|once|.|TRBJ1-1
CASSQEGGF
TGCGCCAGCAGCCAAGAGGGGGGCTTT
>13|TRBV6-2/TRBV6-3|many|.|TRBJ1-1
CASSSRVWTEAFF
TGTGCCAGCAGTTCCAGGGTTTGGACTGAAGCTTTCTTT
>17|TRBV25-1|.|TRBD2|TRBJ2-7
CASSGPRTSGRTYEQYF
TGTGCCAGCAGTGGCCCCAGGACTAGCGGGAGGACGTACGAGCAGTACTTC
>14|TRBV6-6|.|.|TRBJ1-2
CASSRTDSRNGYTF
TGTGCCAGCAGTAGGACAGACTCAAGGAATGGCTACACCTTC
>15|TRBV20-1|many|.|TRBJ2-7
CSANFLGRNTYEQYF
TGCAGTGCAAACTTTCTAGGACGGAATACGTACGAGCAGTACTTC
>16|TRBV10-3|.|TRBD1|TRBJ1-6
CAISEPKTGGPSPLHF
TGTGCCATCAGTGAACCAAAGACAGGGGGCCCTTCACCCCTCCACTTT
>13|TRBV5-1|many|TRBD1|TRBJ1-2
CASSNRTGYGYTF
TGCGCCAGCAGCAACCGGACAGGGTACGGCTACACCTTC
>13|TRBV6-6|once|TRBD1|TRBJ1-1
CAGSLQGGTEAFF
TGTGCCGGCAGTTTACAGGGGGGCACTGAAGCTTTCTTT
>15|TRBV12-3/TRBV12-4|many|.|TRBJ2-7
CASRAGEGLGDEQYF
TGTGCCAGCAGGGCCGGTGAGGGGCTGGGGGACGAGCAGTACTTC
>16|TRBV10-2|.|TRBD2|TRBJ2-7
CASSAGLAGEWYEQYF
TGCGCCAGCAGCGCCGGACTAGCGGGAGAGTGGTACGAGCAGTACTTC
>14|TRBV6-1|few|.|TRBJ1-1
CAALPGHLNTEAFF
TGTGCCGCCCTACCGGGACATCTGAACACTGAAGCTTTCTTT
>13|TRBV10-3|few|.|TRBJ2-5
CAISGRDEETQYF
TGTGCCATCAGCGGACGGGACGAAGAGACCCAGTACTTC
>11|TRBV29-1|.|.|TRBJ1-2
CSLTPDYGYTF
TGCAGCTTGACACCGGACTATGGCTACACCTTC
>14|TRBV24-1|few|TRBD1|TRBJ2-6
CATATGAGANVLTF
TGTGCCACCGCCACAGGGGCTGGGGCCAACGTCCTGACTTTC
>15|TRBV2|many|.|TRBJ1-2
CASSETGTRGYGYTF
TGTGCCAGCAGTGAAACCGGGACAAGGGGCTATGGCTACACCTTC
>12|TRBV10-3|many|TRBD1|TRBJ2-7
CATGTGGLEQYF
TGTGCCACCGGGACAGGCGGCCTCGAGCAGTACTTC